This is a list of T cell receptor beta chains from one sample in a study of shared clonotypes between healthy human individuals. The protocol was immunoSEQ multiplex PCR, while the TCRdb copy is restricted to in-frame clones and leaves out a portion. The sample records over 750,000 clones, 95% to 97% being singletons. Sample: naive CD8+ T cells sorted from blood. The receptors stem from a man aged 30 to 45 in good health. Each CDR3 is given with its conserved first and last residue. The D gene is left open where the match is weak. Only some rows state a clone size, as once, few, many or a class for expanded clones.

V gene	clone size	J gene	D gene	CDR3 DNA	CDR3 protein
TRBV27	.	TRBJ2-6	TRBD1	TGTGCCAGCAGTTCTGTACAGGGGGCGTTCGGGGCCAACGTCCTGACTTTC	CASSSVQGAFGANVLTF
TRBV28	.	TRBJ1-2	TRBD1	TGTGCCAGCAGTGTGGACAGGGGCGGCTACACCTTC	CASSVDRGGYTF
TRBV28	.	TRBJ2-7	TRBD1	TGTGCCAGCCGCCTTGACAGGGACGAGCAGTACTTC	CASRLDRDEQYF
TRBV18	.	TRBJ2-1	TRBD2	TGTGCCAGCTCGGAGGGGACTAGCGGGATCTACAATGAGCAGTTCTTC	CASSEGTSGIYNEQFF
TRBV27	.	TRBJ2-5	.	TGTGCCAGCAGTTTATTGGGGGCCAGGGAGACCCAGTACTTC	CASSLLGARETQYF
TRBV28	.	TRBJ1-1	.	TGTGCCAGCAGCCTCAGGGGCGGGGGGGATACTGAAGCTTTCTTT	CASSLRGGGDTEAFF
TRBV9	once	TRBJ2-7	.	TGTGCCAGCACCCTTTACGAGCAGTACTTC	CASTLYEQYF
TRBV27	.	TRBJ2-5	.	TGTGCCAGCAGTGCCGGGGAGACCCAGTACTTC	CASSAGETQYF
TRBV6-5	.	TRBJ2-7	.	TGTGCCAGCGCCCCAGGGTGGGCCTCCGAGCAGTACTTC	CASAPGWASEQYF
TRBV10-1	.	TRBJ1-2	.	TGCGCCAGCAGATTACGACGGGGGCCGACCTTC	CASRLRRGPTF
TRBV6-1	.	TRBJ1-5	.	TGTGCCAGCAGCTCCGGAATCGGAGGAGATCAGCCCCAGCATTTT	CASSSGIGGDQPQHF
TRBV10-3	.	TRBJ1-1	TRBD1	TGTGCCATCAGTGTATCGGGCCAGGGGGCAAAATTTCGGACTGAAGCTTTCTTT	CAISVSGQGAKFRTEAFF
TRBV5-8	.	TRBJ1-1	.	TGTGCCAGCAGCTTGGCCCCCGAGCTCCGGATCACTGAAGCTTTCTTT	CASSLAPELRITEAFF
TRBV10-3	.	TRBJ1-3	.	TGTGCCATCAGTAGGACTGAATCTGGAAACACCATATATTTT	CAISRTESGNTIYF
TRBV6-4	.	TRBJ2-7	TRBD1	TGTGCCAGCGGGACAGGGCATGGCGAGCAGTACTTC	CASGTGHGEQYF
TRBV30	.	TRBJ1-2	.	TGTGCCTGGAGTGAAGTGGGGGCGTACTATGGCTACACCTTC	CAWSEVGAYYGYTF
TRBV11-2	.	TRBJ2-7	.	TGTGCCAGCAGCTTCGGACGGGATTATAAGGTCCACGAGCAGTACTTC	CASSFGRDYKVHEQYF
TRBV4-1	.	TRBJ1-5	.	TGCGCCAGCAGCCAAGAATTGGGTAGGCAGCCCCAGCATTTT	CASSQELGRQPQHF
TRBV13	.	TRBJ2-7	TRBD1	TGTGCCAGCCGCGGTAAGACAGGGCCTTCCTACGAGCAGTACTTC	CASRGKTGPSYEQYF
TRBV28	.	TRBJ1-1	.	TGTGCCAGCAAGATTTGGGCAGAGAACACTGAAGCTTTCTTT	CASKIWAENTEAFF
TRBV11-2	.	TRBJ2-7	.	TGTGCCAGCAGCTTTACAGGGCGAATCTACGAGCAGTACTTC	CASSFTGRIYEQYF
TRBV28	.	TRBJ2-7	.	TGTGCCAGCAGTTTATATAGCGGCGTCGCCTACGAGCAGTACTTC	CASSLYSGVAYEQYF
TRBV14	.	TRBJ1-3	.	TGTGCCAGCAGCCAAGCTAGTGGGCCTGGAAACACCATATATTTT	CASSQASGPGNTIYF
TRBV4-2	.	TRBJ2-7	TRBD2	TGTGCCAGCAGCCAAGCGGGACTAGAGTCCCACGAGCAGTACTTC	CASSQAGLESHEQYF
TRBV29-1	.	TRBJ1-4	.	TGCAGCGTTGGAAGTGCGAATGAAAAACTGTTTTTT	CSVGSANEKLFF
TRBV21-1	.	TRBJ2-7	.	TGTGCCAGCAGCAAACCCCGGACAGGGCGCGAGCAGTACTTC	CASSKPRTGREQYF
TRBV19	once	TRBJ2-1	TRBD2	TGTGCCAGCGGTATAACGGGAGGATCGAATGAGCAGTTCTTC	CASGITGGSNEQFF
TRBV21-1	.	TRBJ2-1	.	TGTGCCAGCCCACTAGCGGCTTCCTACAATGAGCAGTTCTTC	CASPLAASYNEQFF
TRBV7-9	.	TRBJ1-5	.	TGTGCCAGCAGCGATCAAGGGGAGCCCCAGCATTTT	CASSDQGEPQHF
TRBV11-3	.	TRBJ2-1	TRBD2	TGTGCCAGCAGCTTAAGTCGACTAGCGTATTCCTACAATGAGCAGTTCTTC	CASSLSRLAYSYNEQFF
TRBV7-9	.	TRBJ1-4	TRBD1	TGTGCCAGCAGCGAGCCCCCGGGACAGGCCGTTGAAAAACTGTTTTTT	CASSEPPGQAVEKLFF
TRBV7-2	.	TRBJ2-1	TRBD2	TGTGCCAGCAGCTTAACGCTAGCGGGAGAGAGCTCCTACAATGAGCAGTTCTTC	CASSLTLAGESSYNEQFF
TRBV29-1	.	TRBJ2-7	TRBD2	TGCAGCGTTCGAGGGAGGGCCTACGAGCAGTACTTC	CSVRGRAYEQYF
TRBV5-6	.	TRBJ2-7	TRBD2	TGTGCCAGCAGCTTGGGTCTAGCGGAGGTCTACGAGCAGTACTTC	CASSLGLAEVYEQYF
TRBV5-5	once	TRBJ2-3	.	TGTGCCAGCAGCTTGTGGCGGAAGACTAGCACAGATACGCAGTATTTT	CASSLWRKTSTDTQYF